The rows below give T cell receptor beta chains drawn from one sample of a study of T cells expressing NK-cell markers. Following a re-call of the 5' RACE reads, TCRdb has one entry per CDR3 protein and lacks DNA. Recorded for this sample: 200,000 to 300,000 distinct CDR3 sequences. Sequenced sample: blood T cells: a sorted CD56 or NKG2C T cell subset, CD4+ or CD8+ T cells, or bulk PBMC T cells (not recorded which). The receptors here all came from a man aged 18 to 30 in good health. Each CDR3 is given with its conserved first and last residue.

>TRBJ1-4|TRBV12-3/TRBV12-4
CASSFTGGIEKLFF
>TRBJ2-5|TRBV4-1
CASSQDGIQGQETQYF
>TRBJ1-6|TRBV11-2
CASSSPGQGVRNSPLHF
>TRBJ2-3|TRBV10-3
CAISESDRFTDTQYF
>TRBJ2-1|TRBV6-1
CASSEAVGLAGGSYNEQFF
>TRBJ2-3|TRBV12-3/TRBV12-4
CASSLAGGRTDTQYF
>TRBJ1-6|TRBV20-1
CSAGGSSYNSPLHF
>TRBJ2-1|TRBV21-1
CASSPIIGTEYNEQFF
>TRBJ1-1|TRBV7-9
CASSLNGGLEAFF
>TRBJ2-3|TRBV20-1
CSASGSGRTDTQYF
>TRBJ2-1|TRBV20-1
CSASIGATTGGDEQFF
>TRBJ2-5|TRBV20-1
CSARDSSGRTVF
>TRBJ2-1|TRBV28
CASSPHRNEQFF
>TRBJ2-2|TRBV7-9
CASGPSGIGELFF
>TRBJ2-7|TRBV18
CASSPREGGTYEQYF
>TRBJ1-1|TRBV5-1
CASSLFGTRDRGIEAFF
>TRBJ2-3|TRBV29-1
CSLQTKHTDTQYF
>TRBJ2-7|TRBV6-2/TRBV6-3
CATGGTVTYEQYF
>TRBJ2-1|TRBV12-3/TRBV12-4
CASSSRDMDEQFF
>TRBJ1-1|TRBV5-1
CASSPRGEEGTEAFF
>TRBJ1-5|TRBV24-1
CATSALPGDQPQHF
>TRBJ2-7|TRBV6-2/TRBV6-3
CASSYSAGLAAEQYF
>TRBJ1-3|TRBV25-1
CASSELASFADTIYF
>TRBJ1-5|TRBV4-1
CASSQDSEYQPQHF
>TRBJ1-2|TRBV20-1
CSARDHGWTGGDGYTF
>TRBJ1-1|TRBV15
CATSEWGSKAFF
>TRBJ2-7|TRBV25-1
CASSQQGTYSYEQYF
>TRBJ2-4|TRBV11-2
CASSLVGGDIQYF
>TRBJ2-3|TRBV10-3
CAISNSGSITDTQYF
>TRBJ2-3|TRBV6-1
CASSEVSTDTQYF
>TRBJ1-3|TRBV5-1
CASSPRDGGNTIYF
>TRBJ2-3|TRBV20-1
CSALAGNTDTQYF
>TRBJ2-5|TRBV5-1
CASSLGTTGTQYF
>TRBJ1-1|TRBV12-3/TRBV12-4
CASSSHSLTTEAFF